This T cell receptor (beta chain) is from a study of CD8 T cells in Susac syndrome. This CDR3 comprises 13 residues. V lost 6 bases, J lost 1 base, and 9 bases lay in between. Sequencing of TCR beta was performed on blood CD8+ and CD4+ T cells. Patients with Susac syndrome met diagnostic criteria defined recently for definite or probable disease. Random hexamers primed reverse transcription of about 0.45 to 1 ug RNA. One entry per CDR3 protein results from TCRdb running MiXCR on the immunoSEQ multiplex PCR reads. The sample records around 140,000 distinct CDR3 sequences, roughly 94% being singletons. Notes on the study in general: The authors acknowledged that the study's TCR sequencing and HLA analysis involved relatively few individuals. Clonal expansion was missing from Susac syndrome CD4+ T cell repertoires.

Concerning this clonotype: What it binds is unknown.

The specimen was CD4+ T cells from PBMCs. This chain uses TRBV12-3 or TRBV12-4 with TRBJ2-5; tentatively, D is TRBD2 (5 bases). This clonotype was sampled from a human donor with Susac syndrome. Here the CDR3 DNA reads TGTGCCAGCAGCGACTACATCCAAGAGACCCAGTACTTC. It translates to CASSDYIQETQYF.